This entry describes one TCR beta chain. The entry originates in a study of blood T cell repertoires in COVID-19. Study at large: Sites across the United States, Italy and Spain contributed samples from acute and convalescent COVID-19. Nucleic acid was either cDNA or gDNA, and it came from T cells, B-cell-depleted T cells, or PBMCs.

In the study's own analysis: Estimation of nucleated cell counts relied on the amplification of reference gene primers. Using immunoSEQ multiplex PCR, the repertoire was profiled, and TCRdb retains in-frame clones only, with some absent. V, J and clone size are taken as reported in that table, and D and trimming were inferred from the DNA itself. The table records roughly 250,000 clones, approximately 80% of them present only once. J gave up 2 bases and V 2 bases, and 9 bases lay outside the gene matches. The CDR3 spans 18 residues. From germline, CDR1 is MGHDK and CDR2 SYGVNS. The chain has TRBV25-1 and TRBJ2-6; 7 positions match TRBD1. The sequenced sample consisted of peripheral blood. The clonotype comes from a woman aged 55-69 years with active or convalescent COVID-19. CDR3 bases: TGTGCCAGCAGTGAACCCTGGACAGGCAAAGCTGGGGCCAACGTCCTGACTTTC. Amino acid sequence: CASSEPWTGKAGANVLTF.